This TCR beta chain appears in the sequencing data of a study of beta chain features in type 1 diabetes. Every isolated RNA sample was fully reverse transcribed, so sequencing captured expressed TCRB transcripts. This table comes from immunoSEQ multiplex PCR, and its TCRdb copy is limited to in-frame clones, with some not included. The sample yields over 100,000 clones, almost 40% seen once. This CDR3 is 16 amino acids long. With 6 bases removed from V and 1 base from J, the gap between germline ends came to 19 bases. The V gene's germline CDR1 is SGHTS and CDR2 YDEGEE. The source of this sequence is a woman in her late teens or twenties in good health. Sequencing was performed on stem cell memory CD4+ T cells from blood. The rearrangement joins TRBV5-8 to TRBJ1-1; D gene ambiguous. CDR3 amino acids: CASNPGRWLKNTEAFF. The CDR3 DNA is TGTGCCAGCAACCCGGGGAGGTGGCTTAAGAACACTGAAGCTTTCTTT.